This note documents a single TCR beta chain sequence. Antigen: not known. The data stem from a study of T cell responses to AZD1222 COVID-19 vaccine. Libraries were prepared by immunoSEQ multiplex PCR; TCRdb keeps only in-frame clonotypes and omits some of them. The repertoire includes some 150,000 clones, 90% to 95% of them detected once, and 2.5% to 3% sits in the top ten. CDR1 is LNHDA, CDR2 SQIVND, per germline (reference sequence). This CDR3 is built from 13 residues. The V end was cut by 3 bases, the J end by 7 bases, with 13 bases between. Study-level results: Donors were chiefly white British, with a greater number of females, and clonal diversity was perhaps underestimated. Baseline serostatus was positive in only six AZD1222 recipients.

Sequences were derived from peripheral blood, sampled on day 0 of MenACWY control vaccination. The sequence derives from an adult in good health. V gene TRBV19 combines with J gene TRBJ2-7; tentatively, D is TRBD1 or TRBD2 (6 bases each). The CDR3 sequence: CASSITGGREQYF. For the CDR3, the DNA is TGTGCCAGTAGTATCACCGGGGGCCGGGAGCAGTACTTC.